This passage covers 20 T cell receptor beta chains from one sample sequenced in a study of T cells in Graves' hyperthyroidism and ophthalmopathy. There were TCR beta CDR3 regions amplified from RNA transcripts. Using the HTBI primer set, a first-round RT-PCR was run on the TCR CDR3. TCRdb reanalysed the multiplex PCR reads using MiXCR and keeps one entry per CDR3 protein. The profile shows about 840,000 distinct CDR3 sequences, 35% to 45% of them singletons. Material: blood. The receptors stem from a young man with Graves' hyperthyroidism.

The chain combines TRBV7-9 with TRBJ1-2; 10 bases are shared with TRBD1. The germline V gene encodes CDR1 SEHNR and CDR2 FQNEAQ (reference sequence). The CDR3 spans 14 residues. The ends lost 5 bases at V and 4 bases at J; junction bases unmatched: 4. CDR3 bases: TGTGCCAGCAGCCACCGACAGGGGGCCTATGGCTACACCTTC. Its protein is CASSHRQGAYGYTF.

In this sample, this clonotype turned up a few times. This chain links TRBV7-3 with TRBJ1-1, with 7 bases lining up with TRBD1. Germline V lookup: CDR1 SGHTA, CDR2 FQGTGA. V was pared by 5 bases and J by 9 bases, with 12 bases of the junction left unmatched. This CDR3 region has 14 residues. The CDR3 sequence is CASSPDRVAGKAFF. The CDR3 coding sequence is TGTGCCAGCAGCCCCGACAGGGTGGCGGGGAAAGCTTTCTTT.

This clonotype was detected ten times or more. The chain is built from TRBV2 and TRBJ2-5; no reliable D call. The germline V gene has CDR1 SNHLY and CDR2 FYNNEI. V lost 3 bases, J lost 5 bases, and 19 bases lay in between. The CDR3 runs to 16 residues. The CDR3 region has the DNA TGTGCCAGCAGTGAGGATAGATCCAGGTCGGTTGAGACCCAGTACTTC. Protein: CASSEDRSRSVETQYF.

The chain uses TRBV5-1 and TRBJ2-5, with D possibly TRBD1 on 6 matching bases. Germline lookup yields CDR1 SGHRS and CDR2 YFSETQ. V was cut by 3 bases and J by 4 bases, with 16 bases left in between. The CDR3 consists of 15 residues. This CDR3 is CASSSGQSGGETQYF. Here the CDR3 DNA reads TGCGCCAGCAGCTCCGGACAGAGTGGAGGAGAGACCCAGTACTTC.

This clonotype was found once. This chain joins TRBV28 and TRBJ1-5; 8 nucleotides align to TRBD1. The junction had 4 bases not matched to a gene; V was cut back by 6 bases and J by 15 bases. Germline V CDR1 and CDR2: MDHEN, SYDVKM. The CDR3 spans 10 residues. CDR3 sequence: CASRMDRVHF. The CDR3 nucleotides read TGTGCCAGCAGAATGGACAGGGTGCATTTT.

This clonotype was detected a few times. This chain links TRBV9 with TRBJ2-5, with D uncertain. The V and J ends lost 4 bases and 1 base respectively, with 11 bases between them. This CDR3 spans 14 amino acids. Germline V CDR1 and CDR2: SGDLS, YYNGEE. The CDR3 reads CASSREASQETQYF. DNA of the CDR3: TGTGCCAGCAGCAGAGAAGCCTCCCAAGAGACCCAGTACTTC.

The rearrangement links TRBV6-4 to TRBJ2-1, with D uncertain. This CDR3 has 13 amino acids. CDR1 and CDR2 from the germline V gene are MRHNA and SNTAGT. Trimming took 3 bases from V and 6 from J, leaving 9 bases between them. Here the CDR3 reads CASSERKANEQFF. DNA for the CDR3: TGTGCCAGCAGTGAACGCAAGGCCAATGAGCAGTTCTTC.

This clonotype was observed at least ten times. The chain links TRBV19 to TRBJ1-5; 8 bases map to TRBD1. From germline, CDR1 is LNHDA and CDR2 SQIVND (reference sequence). The CDR3 is made up of 12 amino acids. V was clipped by 10 bases and J by 5 bases; unmatched bases: 4. The chain's CDR3 is CATQQGDQPQHF. CDR3 DNA: TGTGCCACCCAACAGGGGGATCAGCCCCAGCATTTT.

This rearrangement joins TRBV5-4 to TRBJ1-1; D remains unclear. The CDR3 length is 14 residues. Germline V gene data show CDR1 as SGHNT and CDR2 as YYREEE (reference sequence). Trimming took off 2 bases at V and 4 bases at J, with 12 bases between the two ends. The CDR3 nucleotides read TGTGCCAGCAGCTTCATGACGGGAGGCACTGAAGCTTTCTTT. It is translated as CASSFMTGGTEAFF. The whole variable domain, filled in from reference TRBV5-4 and TRBJ1-1, reads ETGVTQSPTHLIKTRGQQVTLRCSSQSGHNTVSWYQQALGQGPQFIFQYYREEENGRGNFPPRFSGLQFPNYSSELNVNALELDDSALYLCASSFMTGGTEAFFGQGTRLTVV.

This chain links TRBV7-2 with TRBJ2-7, with D perhaps TRBD2 (5 bases). The germline V and J ends were trimmed by 4 bases and 3 bases, with 10 bases remaining between them. The CDR3 runs to 13 residues. Germline CDR1 reads SGHTA; CDR2 reads FQGNSA. CDR3 amino acids: CASSWETHYEQYF. DNA of the CDR3: TGTGCCAGCAGCTGGGAGACCCACTACGAGCAGTACTTC.

This clonotype turned up a few times. The chain links TRBV13 to TRBJ2-7; the D gene is possibly TRBD1 (6 bases). CDR1 is PRHDT, CDR2 FYEKMQ, per germline (reference sequence). The CDR3 loop spans 12 amino acids. V gave up 6 bases and J gave up 9 bases, with 15 bases separating them. The CDR3 DNA sequence: TGTGCCAGCAGTTCCCCAGGGGTTGGGCAGTACTTC. Amino acid sequence: CASSSPGVGQYF.

The chain joins TRBV15 to TRBJ2-6; a possible D gene is TRBD1 (5 bases). The CDR3 spans 17 residues. Trimming took 2 bases from V and 4 from J, leaving 15 bases between them. CDR1 LNHNV and CDR2 YYDKDF come from the germline V gene (reference sequence). The CDR3 is CATSRTYQGSGANVLTF. The CDR3 bases are TGTGCCACCAGCAGAACCTACCAGGGATCCGGGGCCAACGTCCTGACTTTC.

This clonotype appeared a few times. A read error may account for a junction end that differs from germline. This rearrangement joins TRBV24-1 to TRBJ2-5, with a tentative D call TRBD2 (6 bases). The CDR3 loop spans 15 amino acids. Germline loops: CDR1 KGHDR, CDR2 SFDVKD. The CDR3 spells CASSYSTGAGQTQYF. The CDR3 DNA follows: TGTGCCAGCAGTTACTCGACTGGGGCGGGACAGACCCAGTACTTC.

J is TRBJ2-1 and V is TRBV7-2; 10 bases agree with TRBD2. The CDR3 is 15 amino acids. The germline V gene has CDR1 SGHTA and CDR2 FQGNSA. V lost 0 bases and J lost 6; bases outside the gene matches: 2. CDR3 in amino acids: CASSLARTSGNEQFF. The CDR3, as DNA: TGTGCCAGCAGCTTAGCGCGGACTAGCGGCAATGAGCAGTTCTTC.

This chain joins TRBV7-7 and TRBJ2-2; 13 nucleotides align to TRBD2. The germline V gene has CDR1 SSHAT and CDR2 FNYEAQ (reference sequence). After removal of 6 bases from V and 3 bases from J, the junction contained 7 bases not matched to a gene. This CDR3 comprises 17 residues. The CDR3 region is CASRPTGTSGDTGELFF. The CDR3 region has the DNA TGTGCCAGCAGACCCACCGGGACTAGCGGGGACACCGGGGAGCTGTTTTTT.

Note on this clonotype: Being one base from a much bigger clone, this may be a read error. This rearrangement joins TRBV2 to TRBJ1-1, with D perhaps TRBD1 (6 bases). V gave up 5 bases and J gave up 3 bases, with 16 bases separating them. The V gene's germline CDR1 is SNHLY and CDR2 FYNNEI. This CDR3 spans 15 amino acids. CDR3 amino acids: CASSTREGGDTEAFF. As DNA, the CDR3 is TGTGCCAGCAGTACCCGGGAGGGGGGGGACACTGAAGCTTTCTTT.

V usage is TRBV25-1 and J usage is TRBJ1-2, with 9 bases identical to TRBD1. Per germline, CDR1 MGHDK and CDR2 SYGVNS. CDR3 length equals 15 residues. Trimming at V came to 2 bases and at J to 4 bases, leaving 5 bases not matched to a gene. The CDR3, as DNA: TGTGCCAGCAGTGAAACAGGGGGCGTATCCTATGGCTACACCTTC. It codes for CASSETGGVSYGYTF.

The table lists this clonotype with a few counts. The chain combines TRBV7-2 with TRBJ2-7; D may match TRBD1 or TRBD2 (5 bases each). The germline gives CDR1 SGHTA, CDR2 FQGNSA. Trimming removed 5 bases from V and 0 bases from J, with 14 bases in between. There are 15 residues in the CDR3. This CDR3 reads CASSNRDRSSYEQYF. CDR3 in DNA: TGTGCCAGCAGCAACCGGGACCGAAGCTCCTACGAGCAGTACTTC.

Ten or more counts support this clonotype. The J gene is TRBJ1-3, the V gene TRBV20-1, with 9 bases identical to TRBD1. Per germline, CDR1 DFQATT and CDR2 SNEGSKA (reference sequence). With 4 bases clipped from V and 2 bases from J, the junction kept 3 bases outside the gene matches. CDR3 length equals 14 residues. CDR3 sequence: CSATRDRAGNTIYF. The CDR3 bases are TGCAGTGCTACCCGGGACAGGGCTGGAAACACCATATATTTT.

This rearrangement joins TRBV5-1 to TRBJ1-1, with TRBD1 matching 8 bases. The V gene end was trimmed by 0 bases and the J gene end by 1 base; junction bases not matched to a gene: 5. The CDR3 extends over 16 amino acids. Germline-derived CDR1 and CDR2 are SGHRS and YFSETQ. CDR3 coding DNA: TGCGCCAGCAGCTTGGCCCTAGGACAGGGGAACACTGAAGCTTTCTTT. Protein: CASSLALGQGNTEAFF.